Below, 30 T cell receptor beta chains from the same sample are listed, as sequenced in a study of blood T cell repertoires in COVID-19. The repertoire was sequenced with immunoSEQ multiplex PCR; TCRdb's copy has only in-frame clones and lacks some. The sample has some 220,000 clones, more than 65% seen once. The sample consisted of peripheral blood. The source of these receptors is a woman aged 60-70 years with acute or convalescent COVID-19.

The chain joins TRBV5-1 to TRBJ2-1; 7 bases are shared with TRBD2. CDR3 length: 14 amino acids. CDR1 and CDR2 from the germline V gene are SGHRS and YFSETQ. With 4 bases clipped from V and 6 bases from J, the junction kept 7 bases outside the gene matches. CDR3 sequence: CASSIGLGRNEQFF. DNA of the CDR3: TGCGCCAGCAGCATAGGACTAGGGCGCAATGAGCAGTTCTTC.

The V call is TRBV7-2, the J call TRBJ2-3, with D possibly being TRBD2 (5 bases). Germline V gene data show CDR1 as SGHTA and CDR2 as FQGNSA. The CDR3 length is 15 residues. V was pared by 1 base and J by 0 bases, with 8 bases between. The CDR3 loop reads CASSLDGGSTDTQYF. The CDR3 DNA reads as TGTGCCAGCAGCTTAGATGGCGGGAGCACAGATACGCAGTATTTT.

This clone was counted a few times. This rearrangement joins TRBV7-9 to TRBJ2-1, with 9 bases aligning to TRBD2. V lost 1 base, J lost 7 bases, and 14 bases stayed unmatched. This CDR3 contains 18 residues. Germline V gives CDR1 SEHNR, CDR2 FQNEAQ (reference sequence). The CDR3: CASSLVFRSGGLRNEQFF. Here the CDR3 DNA reads TGTGCCAGCAGCTTAGTCTTCCGTAGCGGGGGATTGAGGAATGAGCAGTTCTTC.

V is TRBV24-1 and J is TRBJ2-7; possibly TRBD2 for D (6 bases). The germline V and J ends were trimmed by 8 bases and 3 bases, with 10 bases remaining between them. This CDR3 spans 12 amino acids. CDR1 is KGHDR, CDR2 SFDVKD, per germline. CDR3 DNA sequence: TGTGCCACCATTGCGGGGCTCTACGAGCAGTACTTC. It encodes CATIAGLYEQYF.

The V gene is TRBV9, the J gene TRBJ1-6; D is unresolved. The CDR3 length is 15 residues. Germline values: CDR1 SGDLS, CDR2 YYNGEE. The V end was cut by 5 bases, the J end by 0 bases, with 9 bases between. The CDR3 here is CASSDGSSYNSPLHF. Written as DNA, the CDR3 is TGTGCCAGCAGTGACGGGAGCTCCTATAATTCACCCCTCCACTTT. Variable domain in full (rest from reference TRBV9 and TRBJ1-6): DSGVTQTPKHLITATGQRVTLRCSPRSGDLSVYWYQQSLDQGLQFLIQYYNGEERAKGNILERFSAQQFPDLHSELNLSSLELGDSALYFCASSDGSSYNSPLHFGNGTRLTVT.

The rearrangement uses TRBV18 and TRBJ2-1, with 13 bases matching TRBD2. Losses at the gene ends were 4 bases for V and 10 bases for J; bases not matched to a gene: 1. The CDR3 runs 13 residues. CDR1 is KGHSH, CDR2 LQKENI, per germline. For the CDR3, the DNA is TGTGCCAGCTCACAGGGACTAGCGGGGGAGCAGTTCTTC. Translation gives CASSQGLAGEQFF.

V usage is TRBV3-1 (or the pseudogene TRBV3-2) and J usage is TRBJ2-7; 10 nucleotides line up with TRBD2. With V trimmed by 3 bases and J by 8 bases, 10 bases remained unmatched. The CDR3 length is 15 residues. The germline CDR1 and CDR2 sequences are LGHDT and YNNKEL (reference sequence). The CDR3 loop reads CASSQLAGGISQQYF. CDR3 nucleotides: TGTGCCAGCAGCCAGTTAGCGGGGGGAATTTCACAGCAGTACTTC.

This chain connects TRBV7-6 to TRBJ2-3, with a tentative D call TRBD2 (5 bases). The CDR3 is 15 amino acids. V was cut by 1 base and J by 5 bases, with 13 bases left in between. Looked up from germline, CDR1 is SGHVS and CDR2 is FNYEAQ. The CDR3 nucleotides read TGTGCCAGCAGCTTAGAGTGGCTAGCCGGAGATACGCAGTATTTT. Translation gives CASSLEWLAGDTQYF.

This clone appeared once. The CDR3 sequence: CASTARGSTYNEQFF. CDR3 in DNA: TGTGCCAGTACAGCCAGGGGTAGTACCTACAATGAGCAGTTCTTC. This rearrangement joins TRBV19 to TRBJ2-1, with a tentative D call TRBD1 (6 bases). V gave up 7 bases and J gave up 2 bases, with 15 bases separating them. The CDR3 covers 15 residues. Germline CDR1 and CDR2: LNHDA and SQIVND (reference sequence).

The chain employs TRBV24-1 and TRBJ1-1; D ambiguous. Trimming removed 3 bases from V and 7 bases from J, with 8 bases in between. The CDR3 length is 12 residues. The germline V gene has CDR1 KGHDR and CDR2 SFDVKD. In nucleotides, the CDR3 is TGTGCCACCAGTGATAGGTCGGGTGAAGCTTTCTTT. Translating gives CATSDRSGEAFF.

This clone has just one count. V usage is TRBV10-3 and J usage is TRBJ1-1; D uncertain. CDR1 is ENHRY and CDR2 is SYGVKD in the germline V gene. Trimming removed 9 bases at V and 3 bases at J, with 14 bases between. The CDR3 totals 13 residues. CDR3 in DNA: TGTGCCATTGGGAACTTGGGAGACACTGAAGCTTTCTTT. It is translated as CAIGNLGDTEAFF.

The chain employs TRBV3-1 (or the pseudogene TRBV3-2) and TRBJ2-1, with 7 bases lining up with TRBD2. The V gene end was trimmed by 4 bases and the J gene end by 10 bases; junction bases not matched to a gene: 4. This CDR3 contains 12 residues. Germline assignment: CDR1 LGHDT and CDR2 YNNKEL (reference sequence). The CDR3 DNA follows: TGTGCCAGCAGCCTATGGGGAGGGGAGCAGTTCTTC. The encoded protein is CASSLWGGEQFF.

This rearrangement joins TRBV6-5 to TRBJ2-1; 7 nucleotides line up with TRBD1. This CDR3 comprises 15 residues. Germline V gene data show CDR1 as MNHEY and CDR2 as SVGAGI. Unmatched junction bases numbered 9, after V lost 6 bases and J lost 4 bases. The CDR3 coding sequence is TGTGCCAGCAGGGAGGACAGGACGCTTTACAATGAGCAGTTCTTC. Its protein is CASREDRTLYNEQFF.

V gene TRBV7-8 combines with J gene TRBJ1-2; a weak D match, TRBD1 (6 bases). The CDR3 is 14 amino acids. The V gene lost 2 bases and the J gene lost 6 bases, with 13 bases spanning the gap. From germline, CDR1 is SGHVS and CDR2 FQNEAQ. DNA of the CDR3: TGTGCCAGCAGCTTATTGCAGGGGCGCGATGGCTACACCTTC. Its protein is CASSLLQGRDGYTF.

This chain uses TRBV3-1 (or the pseudogene TRBV3-2) with TRBJ2-7; 11 nucleotides match TRBD2. V was clipped by 4 bases and J by 2 bases; unmatched bases: 10. Germline lookup yields CDR1 LGHDT and CDR2 YNNKEL (reference sequence). CDR3 length: 17 amino acids. The CDR3 sequence: CASSPLAGGRLTYEQYF. CDR3 in DNA: TGTGCCAGCAGCCCCCTAGCGGGGGGCCGACTAACCTACGAGCAGTACTTC.

This clone showed up just once. The chain has TRBV3-1 (or the pseudogene TRBV3-2) and TRBJ1-2; possible D gene TRBD1, 5 bases. Germline V gene sequence: CDR1 LGHDT, CDR2 YNNKEL (reference sequence). The CDR3 covers 13 residues. V lost 1 base, J lost 4 bases, and 7 bases lay in between. The CDR3 DNA reads as TGTGCCAGCAGCCAAGCGGGGGGCTATGGCTACACCTTC. Its protein product is CASSQAGGYGYTF.

The chain recombines TRBV19 with TRBJ2-7, with 7 bases lining up with TRBD1. CDR3 length equals 15 residues. The V gene end was trimmed by 5 bases and the J gene end by 0 bases; junction bases not matched to a gene: 7. Germline assignment: CDR1 LNHDA and CDR2 SQIVND (reference sequence). DNA of the CDR3: TGTGCCAGTAGTCTACAAGACAGGGACTCCTACGAGCAGTACTTC. Translated, it gives CASSLQDRDSYEQYF.

V usage is TRBV12-3 or TRBV12-4 and J usage is TRBJ1-5; D call uncertain. The CDR3 sequence is 12 residues long. The germline V and J ends were trimmed by 6 bases and 6 bases, with 9 bases remaining between them. CDR3 residues: CASRGGAQPQHF. DNA for the CDR3: TGTGCCAGCAGGGGAGGTGCTCAGCCCCAGCATTTT.

The CDR3 sequence: CASSQRTVNTGELFF. The CDR3 DNA sequence: TGTGCCAGCAGCCAGAGGACAGTCAACACCGGGGAGCTGTTTTTT. The V and J genes are TRBV3-1 (or the pseudogene TRBV3-2) and TRBJ2-2, with TRBD1 as a possible D gene (6 bases). This CDR3 spans 15 amino acids. CDR1 is LGHDT, CDR2 YNNKEL, per germline (reference sequence). Trimming stripped 3 bases from V and 2 bases from J, with 10 bases between.

This clone was observed a handful of times. The rearrangement uses TRBV28 and TRBJ2-7; D perhaps matches TRBD1 (6 bases). The CDR3 is 15 amino acids. The germline CDR1 and CDR2 sequences are MDHEN and SYDVKM. V dropped 5 bases and J dropped 7 bases, with 21 bases sitting between them. The CDR3 region has the DNA TGTGCCAGCAGTGCCCGGGACACCGGGATACGGGAGCAGTACTTC. This encodes CASSARDTGIREQYF.

V is TRBV7-8 and J is TRBJ2-7; 9 bases align to TRBD2. This CDR3 comprises 19 residues. The V and J ends lost 5 bases and 4 bases, in that order; junction bases with no gene match: 21. The germline gives CDR1 SGHVS, CDR2 FQNEAQ. CDR3: CASSLLREGLAEVVYEQYF. The DNA of the CDR3 is TGTGCCAGCAGCCTGTTGCGGGAGGGACTAGCCGAGGTAGTATACGAGCAGTACTTC.

The DNA for the CDR3 is TGTGCCTGGAGTGTCGGGGGGAGTATAGCCAAAAACATTCAGTACTTC. Translated, it gives CAWSVGGSIAKNIQYF. The chain carries TRBV30 and TRBJ2-4; 7 bases map to TRBD2. Germline V lookup: CDR1 GTSNPN, CDR2 SVGIG (reference sequence). Trimming removed 0 bases from V and 0 bases from J; junction bases left unmatched: 5. The CDR3 contains 16 residues.

The chain employs TRBV7-9 and TRBJ1-3; D unclear. The germline V gene has CDR1 SEHNR and CDR2 FQNEAQ (reference sequence). The CDR3 has 14 residues. V gave up 5 bases and J gave up 4 bases, with 12 bases separating them. The CDR3 sequence is CASSPAAGGNTIYF. CDR3 DNA: TGTGCCAGCAGCCCGGCCGCAGGCGGAAACACCATATATTTT.

The V call is TRBV6-2 or TRBV6-3, the J call TRBJ2-3; TRBD2 agrees at 11 bases. In germline, CDR1 is MNHEY, CDR2 SVGEGT. V gave up 2 bases and J gave up 4 bases; unmatched junction bases: 5. The CDR3 contains 16 residues. CDR3 in DNA: TGTGCCAGCAGTTACCGGCTAGCGGGGGGCCCAGATACGCAGTATTTT. Its translation is CASSYRLAGGPDTQYF.

V gene TRBV20-1 combines with J gene TRBJ1-1; D might be TRBD1 (6 bases). Trimming stripped 3 bases from V and 1 base from J, with 15 bases between. Per germline, CDR1 DFQATT and CDR2 SNEGSKA (reference sequence). This CDR3 contains 15 residues. The CDR3 region has the DNA TGCAGTGCTAGTCGACGGGGGGCGCGGAACACTGAAGCTTTCTTT. Translation: CSASRRGARNTEAFF.

This sequence joins TRBV4-2 and TRBJ1-2, with D unresolved. Trimming removed 3 bases from V and 7 bases from J, with 15 bases in between. Germline loops: CDR1 LGHNA, CDR2 YNFKEQ. This CDR3 has 14 amino acids. The CDR3 DNA reads TGTGCCAGCAGCCAGCGACTGGAGTATGTTGGCTACACCTTC. Translating gives CASSQRLEYVGYTF.

V gene TRBV9 combines with J gene TRBJ2-5, with 12 positions matching TRBD2. CDR3 length equals 17 residues. The ends lost 0 bases at V and 4 bases at J; junction bases unmatched: 7. Germline CDR1 SGDLS, CDR2 YYNGEE. Here the CDR3 DNA reads TGTGCCAGCAGCGTAGGGCCTAGCGGGGGGGCAACAGAGACCCAGTACTTC. It yields the protein CASSVGPSGGATETQYF.

The chain uses TRBV7-6 and TRBJ2-5, with TRBD2 matching 8 bases. The J segment lost 5 bases and the V segment lost 1 base, leaving 6 bases of the junction unmatched. Germline V gene data show CDR1 as SGHVS and CDR2 as FNYEAQ. The CDR3 consists of 15 residues. The CDR3 spells CASSLGGGYGETQYF. The DNA of the CDR3 is TGTGCCAGCAGCTTAGGCGGGGGGTATGGGGAGACCCAGTACTTC.

For this clone: At one end, the junction sequence differs from germline, possibly due to a read error. CDR3 in amino acids: CASSPPGTGNAEAFF. In nucleotides, the CDR3 is TGTGCCAGCTCACCGCCCGGGACAGGGAACGCTGAAGCTTTCTTT. This sequence joins TRBV18 and TRBJ1-1, with TRBD1 matching 9 bases. The CDR3 spans 15 residues. CDR1 and CDR2 (germline): KGHSH, LQKENI.

CDR3 sequence: CASSPRTVGVGYTF. For the CDR3, the DNA is TGCGCCAGCAGCCCCCGGACAGTCGGTGTTGGCTACACCTTC. The V gene is TRBV5-1, the J gene TRBJ1-2, with D possibly TRBD1 on 6 matching bases. Per germline, CDR1 SGHRS and CDR2 YFSETQ. This CDR3 spans 14 amino acids. V lost 4 bases and J lost 7, with 17 bases in between.